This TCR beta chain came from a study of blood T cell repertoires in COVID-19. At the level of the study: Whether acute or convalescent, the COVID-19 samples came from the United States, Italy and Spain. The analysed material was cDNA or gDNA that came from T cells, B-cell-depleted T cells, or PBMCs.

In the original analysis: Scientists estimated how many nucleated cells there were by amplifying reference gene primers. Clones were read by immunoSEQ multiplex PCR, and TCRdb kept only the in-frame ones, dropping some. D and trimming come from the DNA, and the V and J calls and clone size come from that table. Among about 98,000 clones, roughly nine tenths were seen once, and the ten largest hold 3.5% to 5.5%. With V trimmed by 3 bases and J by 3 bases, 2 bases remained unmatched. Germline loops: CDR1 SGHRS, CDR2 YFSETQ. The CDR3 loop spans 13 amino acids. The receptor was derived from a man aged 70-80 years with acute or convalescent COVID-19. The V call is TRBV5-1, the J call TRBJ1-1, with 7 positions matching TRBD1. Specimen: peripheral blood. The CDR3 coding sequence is TGCGCCAGCAGCTCCAGGGGGGACACTGAAGCTTTCTTT. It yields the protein CASSSRGDTEAFF. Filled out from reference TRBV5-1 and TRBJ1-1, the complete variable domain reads KAGVTQTPRYLIKTRGQQVTLSCSPISGHRSVSWYQQTPGQGLQFLFEYFSETQRNKGNFPGRFSGRQFSNSRSEMNVSTLELGDSALYLCASSSRGDTEAFFGQGTRLTVV.